This T cell receptor beta chain was captured by sequencing in a study of blood T cell repertoires in COVID-19. On the study more broadly: Some COVID-19 samples were acute and others convalescent; all came from the United States, Italy and Spain. From T cells, B-cell-depleted T cells, or PBMCs came the material, which was cDNA or gDNA.

In the study's own analysis: The assay estimated nucleated cells by amplifying reference gene primers. Profiling relied on immunoSEQ multiplex PCR, and the TCRdb table lists in-frame clones only, not all of them. Clonal size and the V and J genes are those of that table, whereas D and trimming came from the DNA. This sample carries more than 110,000 clones, approximately 90% of them seen once, and the ten largest clones take over 2.5%. This CDR3 has 17 amino acids. Trimming removed 1 base from V and 6 bases from J; junction bases left unmatched: 5. Germline lookup yields CDR1 SGHTA and CDR2 FQGTGA. The sequence was obtained from a man in his 60s with active or convalescent COVID-19. The V gene is TRBV7-3, the J gene TRBJ2-1; 14 bases line up with TRBD2. Sequenced material: peripheral blood. CDR3 in DNA: TGTGCCAGCAGCTTAATGGGGACTAGCGGGAGACCCAATGAGCAGTTCTTC. Its translation: CASSLMGTSGRPNEQFF.